What follows describes a single T cell receptor beta chain. Its antigen is currently not known. Within one base of it there is no much larger clone, and no base qualities were kept. These data are taken from a study of OX40 agonist ivuxolimab in advanced cancers. For the study in its entirety: The costimulatory receptor OX40 (CD134) was targeted by ivuxolimab, a fully human IgG2 agonistic monoclonal antibody. Intravenous ivuxolimab was administered to patients every 2 weeks at six dose levels: 0.01, 0.1, 0.3, 1.5, 3 and 10 mg/kg. Among the roughly 54 dose-escalation patients, some 19 had hepatocellular carcinoma, about 15 melanoma, 9 renal cell carcinoma and 9 head and neck cancer. In the dose-escalation cohort, 82.7% of patients were male, and the mean age was about 55 years, with a range of about 23 to 80. Prior anti-PD-1, anti-PD-L1 or anti-CTLA-4 therapy was permitted, and checkpoint inhibitors had been received by about 44% of dose-escalation patients. Three dose-escalation patients achieved partial responses, one with hepatocellular carcinoma and two with cutaneous melanoma. The purpose of peripheral TCRbeta sequencing was to test whether ivuxolimab changed TCR sequence diversity and led to clonal T-cell expansion. The paper covers the monotherapy dose-escalation part of the phase I ivuxolimab trial, which included N ≈ 50 patients.

At the junction V is shortened by 4 bases and J by 6 bases; bases outside the gene matches: 3. Measured from the cysteine to the phenylalanine, the CDR3 is 13 residues long. The DNA shown is the 39-base CDR3, in frame from base 1. CDR1 and CDR2 are drawn from the germline V gene: SGHRS, YFSETQ. Genomic DNA was extracted from sorted cells for sequencing of the TCRbeta CDR3 region. TCRbeta CDR3 regions were sequenced using the immunoSEQ Assay. TCRdb re-hosts the immuneACCESS table, in-frame sequences only. Its copies lack some clones; in the studies checked, an unresolved V gene accounts for under half of them, and the cause for the rest is not known. The sample table lists approximately 90,000 clones, roughly nine tenths of them with a count of one. The top ten hold 2% to 3% of the sample. Study-level results and caveats: Which antigens the clonally expanded peripheral T cells were specific for was not determined. In partial responders in the 0.1-3.0 mg/kg groups, normalized peripheral clonal expansion was found to be among the lowest, especially among CD8+ T cells. On average, CD8+ T cells showed more expanded clones than CD4+ T cells after ivuxolimab. At doses of 0.1 to 3.0 mg/kg, clonal expansion of both CD4+ and CD8+ T cells in blood was seen between baseline and week 6. Low levels of normalized T-cell clonal expansion were also seen in some patients who did not respond.

The trial excluded patients who had a history of autoimmune disease or were on systemic immunosuppression. Peripheral blood for TCR sequencing was drawn from every dose cohort at baseline, at cycle 4 day 1 and at cycle 7 day 1. Samples came from an open-label, multicenter, first-in-human phase I dose-escalation trial of ivuxolimab. Adults with locally advanced or metastatic melanoma, renal cell carcinoma, hepatocellular carcinoma or head and neck squamous cell carcinoma were enrolled in the trial. Before TCR sequencing, CD4+ T cells and CD8+ T cells from peripheral blood were sorted into separate populations.

This sequence originates from an adult with an advanced solid tumor such as melanoma, head and neck, liver or kidney cancer. The sequence links TRBV5-1 to TRBJ2-2, with 7 central nucleotides matching TRBD1. Sequenced material: CD4+ or CD8+ T cells sorted from blood, taken in a trial of the OX40 agonist ivuxolimab. In nucleotides, the sequence is TGCGCCAGCAGCATCGGACAGGCCGGGGAGCTGTTTTTT. It codes for CASSIGQAGELFF. Supplemented by the reference TRBV5-1 and TRBJ2-2 proteins around the CDR3, the complete variable domain is KAGVTQTPRYLIKTRGQQVTLSCSPISGHRSVSWYQQTPGQGLQFLFEYFSETQRNKGNFPGRFSGRQFSNSRSEMNVSTLELGDSALYLCASSIGQAGELFFGEGSRLTVL.